This T cell receptor (beta chain) was captured in a study of T cell responses to AZD1222 COVID-19 vaccine. General study points: Regions left unmutated in variants are reportedly the target of nearly half of spike-specific TCRs. Among those given AZD1222, only five to seven were seropositive at baseline.

This clone was picked up a small number of times. Its antigen is currently unknown. The repertoire was sequenced with immunoSEQ multiplex PCR; TCRdb's copy has only in-frame clones and lacks some. The sample lists 120,000 to 150,000 clones; about nine tenths were seen once. Material: peripheral blood, obtained on day 0 of MenACWY control vaccination. The receptor's source is an adult in good health.

For the CDR3, the DNA is TGTGCCAGCAGTTGGGCGGCAGGGGGCGGTGAAAAACTGTTTTTT. Residues: CASSWAAGGGEKLFF. The rearrangement links TRBV28 to TRBJ1-4; 8 bases agree with TRBD1. CDR1 is MDHEN and CDR2 is SYDVKM in the germline V gene. V was clipped by 4 bases and J by 7 bases; unmatched bases: 8. The CDR3 consists of 15 residues.